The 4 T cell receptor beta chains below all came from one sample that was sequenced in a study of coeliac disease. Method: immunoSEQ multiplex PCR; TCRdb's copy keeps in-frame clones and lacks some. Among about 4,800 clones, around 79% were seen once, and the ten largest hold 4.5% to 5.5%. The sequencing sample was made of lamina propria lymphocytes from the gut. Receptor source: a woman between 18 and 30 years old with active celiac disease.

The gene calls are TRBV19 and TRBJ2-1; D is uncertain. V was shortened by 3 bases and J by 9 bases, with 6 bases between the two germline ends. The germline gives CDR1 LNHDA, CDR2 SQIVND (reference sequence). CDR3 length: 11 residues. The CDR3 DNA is TGTGCCAGTAGTATTTCCAGTGAGCAGTTCTTC. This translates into CASSISSEQFF.

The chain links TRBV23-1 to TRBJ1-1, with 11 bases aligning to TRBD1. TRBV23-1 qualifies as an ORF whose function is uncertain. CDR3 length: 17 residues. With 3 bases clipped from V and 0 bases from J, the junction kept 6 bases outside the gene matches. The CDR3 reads CASSHAGTGGVNTEAFF. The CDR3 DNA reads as TGCGCCAGCAGTCACGCCGGGACAGGGGGAGTGAACACTGAAGCTTTCTTT.

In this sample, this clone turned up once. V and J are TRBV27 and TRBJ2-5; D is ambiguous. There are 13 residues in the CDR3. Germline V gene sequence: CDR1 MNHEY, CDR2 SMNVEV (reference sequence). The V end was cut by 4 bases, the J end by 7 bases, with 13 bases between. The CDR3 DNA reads TGTGCCAGCAGTTCCCTGAGGAGTTTGACCCAGTACTTC. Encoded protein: CASSSLRSLTQYF.

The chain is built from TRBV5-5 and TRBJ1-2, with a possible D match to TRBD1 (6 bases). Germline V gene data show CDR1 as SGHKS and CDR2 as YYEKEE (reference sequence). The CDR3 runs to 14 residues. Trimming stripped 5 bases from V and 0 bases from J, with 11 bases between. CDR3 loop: CASSPGHTNYGYTF. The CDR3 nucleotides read TGTGCCAGCAGTCCGGGACATACTAACTATGGCTACACCTTC.